This T cell receptor (beta chain) was identified during a study of blood T cells in healthy people across ages. This clonotype came up a few times. A J-beta primer mix and a sample-barcoded 5' primer were used in a second PCR of roughly 7 to 12 cycles. MiXCR, applied by TCRdb to the 5' RACE reads, yields one record per CDR3 protein. The data contain hundreds of thousands of distinct CDR3 sequences, 20% to 30% of them singletons. Peripheral blood was drawn, around 9.4 milliliters per donor. Per sample, at least 6 micrograms of total RNA were extracted. These same data were also listed under a study on T cells of mothers and their children.

The TCR comes from a boy aged 5 to 17 in good health. The sequenced sample was blood.

The CDR3 is CASSLVTGVGYGYTF. The CDR3 coding sequence is TGTGCCAGCAGCTTAGTTACAGGGGTAGGGTATGGCTACACCTTC. The rearrangement joins TRBV11-2 to TRBJ1-2, with 7 bases matching TRBD1. The V gene's germline CDR1 is SGHAT and CDR2 FQNNGV. This CDR3 has 15 amino acids. V trimming: 1 base; J trimming: 5 bases; junction bases outside the gene matches: 7.